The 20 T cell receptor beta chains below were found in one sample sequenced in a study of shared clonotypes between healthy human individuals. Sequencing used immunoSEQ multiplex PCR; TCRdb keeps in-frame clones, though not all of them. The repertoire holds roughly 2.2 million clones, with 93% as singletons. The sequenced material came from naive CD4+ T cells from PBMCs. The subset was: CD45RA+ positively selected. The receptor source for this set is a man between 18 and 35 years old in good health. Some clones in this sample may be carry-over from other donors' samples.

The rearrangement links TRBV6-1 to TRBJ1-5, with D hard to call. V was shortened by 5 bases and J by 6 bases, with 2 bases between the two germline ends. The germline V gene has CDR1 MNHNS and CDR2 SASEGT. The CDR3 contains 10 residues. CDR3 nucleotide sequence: TGTGCCAGCAGTAGTCAGCCCCAGCATTTT. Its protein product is CASSSQPQHF.

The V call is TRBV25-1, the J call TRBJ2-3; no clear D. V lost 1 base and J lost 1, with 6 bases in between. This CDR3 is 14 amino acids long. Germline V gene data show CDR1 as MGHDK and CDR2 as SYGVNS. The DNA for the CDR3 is TGTGCCAGCAGTGAATGGGCCCGCACAGATACGCAGTATTTT. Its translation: CASSEWARTDTQYF.

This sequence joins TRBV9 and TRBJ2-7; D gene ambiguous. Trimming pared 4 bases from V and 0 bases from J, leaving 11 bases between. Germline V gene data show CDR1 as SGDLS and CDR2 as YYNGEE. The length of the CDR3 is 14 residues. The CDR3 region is CASSPRASSYEQYF. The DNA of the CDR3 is TGTGCCAGCAGCCCCCGCGCGTCCTCCTACGAGCAGTACTTC.

The DNA for the CDR3 is TGTGCCAGCAGTTTGGGGACAGGGGTCTACGGTGAAAAACTGTTTTTT. Translation gives CASSLGTGVYGEKLFF. The chain joins TRBV28 to TRBJ1-4; 10 bases match TRBD1. The CDR3 has 16 amino acids. V was clipped by 3 bases and J by 7 bases; unmatched bases: 8. CDR1 and CDR2 from the germline V gene are MDHEN and SYDVKM.

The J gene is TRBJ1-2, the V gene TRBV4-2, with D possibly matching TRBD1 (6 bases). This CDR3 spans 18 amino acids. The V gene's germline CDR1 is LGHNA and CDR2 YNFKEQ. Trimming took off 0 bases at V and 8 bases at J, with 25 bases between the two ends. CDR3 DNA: TGTGCCAGCAGCCAAGATTTTCTCAGGGGCTATGGGTCGGTAGGCTACACCTTC. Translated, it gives CASSQDFLRGYGSVGYTF.

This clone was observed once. The CDR3 nucleotides are TGTGCCAGTAGTATCGCGGACAGGGGGCGCGAGCAGTACTTC. This translates into CASSIADRGREQYF. This chain uses TRBV19 with TRBJ2-7; 11 bases match TRBD1. The CDR3 is made up of 14 amino acids. Germline loops: CDR1 LNHDA, CDR2 SQIVND (reference sequence). Trimming took 3 bases from V and 6 from J; bases not matched to a gene: 4.

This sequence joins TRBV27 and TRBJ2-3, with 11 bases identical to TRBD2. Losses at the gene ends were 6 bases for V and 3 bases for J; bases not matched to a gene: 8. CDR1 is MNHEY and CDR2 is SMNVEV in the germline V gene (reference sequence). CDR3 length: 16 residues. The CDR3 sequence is CASSRRLAGGTDTQYF. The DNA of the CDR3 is TGTGCCAGCAGCAGGCGTCTAGCGGGAGGTACAGATACGCAGTATTTT.

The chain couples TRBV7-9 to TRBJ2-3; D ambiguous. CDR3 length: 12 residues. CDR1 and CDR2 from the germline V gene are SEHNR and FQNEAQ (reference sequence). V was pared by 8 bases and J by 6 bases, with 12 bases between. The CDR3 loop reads CASVQRKDTQYF. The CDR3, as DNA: TGTGCCAGCGTTCAGAGAAAGGATACGCAGTATTTT.

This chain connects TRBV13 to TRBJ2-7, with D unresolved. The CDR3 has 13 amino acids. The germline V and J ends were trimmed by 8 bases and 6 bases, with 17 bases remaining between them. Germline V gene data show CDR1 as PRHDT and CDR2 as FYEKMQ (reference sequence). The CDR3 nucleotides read TGTGCCAGCGGGTCAGCCCCGGGCGGCGAGCAGTACTTC. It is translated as CASGSAPGGEQYF.

The CDR3 is CASSPSYEQYF. DNA of the CDR3: TGTGCCAGCAGCCCCTCCTACGAGCAGTACTTC. The V gene is TRBV5-5, the J gene TRBJ2-7; D remains unclear. Germline assignment: CDR1 SGHKS and CDR2 YYEKEE (reference sequence). CDR3 length: 11 amino acids. The V end was cut by 4 bases, the J end by 0 bases, with 2 bases between.

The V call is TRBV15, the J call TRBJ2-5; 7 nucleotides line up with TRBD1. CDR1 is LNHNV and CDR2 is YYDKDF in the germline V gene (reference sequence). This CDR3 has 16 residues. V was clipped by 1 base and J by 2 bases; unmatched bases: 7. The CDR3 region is CATSRAPPGQQETQYF. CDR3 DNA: TGTGCCACCAGCAGAGCGCCTCCGGGACAGCAAGAGACCCAGTACTTC.

In DNA form, the CDR3 reads TGTGCCAGCAGTTTAAGCCCGGGACAGGGGAACGGCTACACCTTC. This codes for CASSLSPGQGNGYTF. The chain employs TRBV28 and TRBJ1-2; 10 bases map to TRBD1. CDR3 length equals 15 residues. The germline V gene has CDR1 MDHEN and CDR2 SYDVKM. Trimming at V came to 2 bases and at J to 8 bases, leaving 8 bases not matched to a gene.

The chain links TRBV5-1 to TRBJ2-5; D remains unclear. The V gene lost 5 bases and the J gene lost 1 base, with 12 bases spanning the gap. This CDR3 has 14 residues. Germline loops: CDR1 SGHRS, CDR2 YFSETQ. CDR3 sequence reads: CASRTQQTQETQYF. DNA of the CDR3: TGCGCCAGCAGGACCCAGCAGACCCAAGAGACCCAGTACTTC.

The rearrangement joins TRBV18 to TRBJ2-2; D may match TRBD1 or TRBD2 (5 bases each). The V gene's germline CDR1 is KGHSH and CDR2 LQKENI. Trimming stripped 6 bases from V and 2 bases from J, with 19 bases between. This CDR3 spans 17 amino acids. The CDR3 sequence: CASSPKGTRTNTGELFF. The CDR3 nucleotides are TGTGCCAGCTCCCCGAAGGGGACCAGGACCAACACCGGGGAGCTGTTTTTT. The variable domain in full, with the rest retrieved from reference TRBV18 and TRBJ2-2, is NAGVMQNPRHLVRRRGQEARLRCSPMKGHSHVYWYRQLPEEGLKFMVYLQKENIIDESGMPKERFSAEFPKEGPSILRIQQVVRGDSAAYFCASSPKGTRTNTGELFFGEGSRLTVL.

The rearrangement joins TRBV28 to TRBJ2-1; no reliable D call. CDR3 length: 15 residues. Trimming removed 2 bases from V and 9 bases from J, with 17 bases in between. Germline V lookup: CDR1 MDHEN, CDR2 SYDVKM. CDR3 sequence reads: CASSLAVLGRSEQFF. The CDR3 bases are TGTGCCAGCAGTTTAGCGGTCCTGGGAAGGAGTGAGCAGTTCTTC.

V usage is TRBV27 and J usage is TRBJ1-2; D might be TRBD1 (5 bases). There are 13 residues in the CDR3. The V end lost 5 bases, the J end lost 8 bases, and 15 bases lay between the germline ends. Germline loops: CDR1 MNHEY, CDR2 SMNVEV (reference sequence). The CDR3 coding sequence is TGTGCCAGCAGTCTTCCCCTCGGGGGGGGCTACACCTTC. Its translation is CASSLPLGGGYTF.

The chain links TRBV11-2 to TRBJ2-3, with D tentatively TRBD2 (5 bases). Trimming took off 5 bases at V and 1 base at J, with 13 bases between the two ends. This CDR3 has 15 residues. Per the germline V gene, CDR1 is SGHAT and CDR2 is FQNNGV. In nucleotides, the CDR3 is TGTGCCAGCAGCCGTCCGGGAAGGGGCACAGATACGCAGTATTTT. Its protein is CASSRPGRGTDTQYF.

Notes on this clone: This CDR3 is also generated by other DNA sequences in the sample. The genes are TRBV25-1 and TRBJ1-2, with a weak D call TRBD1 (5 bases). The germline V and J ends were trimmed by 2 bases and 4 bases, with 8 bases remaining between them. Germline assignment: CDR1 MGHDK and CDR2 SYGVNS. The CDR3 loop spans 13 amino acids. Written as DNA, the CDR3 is TGTGCCAGCAGTGAAGGGGGGGGCTATGGCTACACCTTC. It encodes CASSEGGGYGYTF.

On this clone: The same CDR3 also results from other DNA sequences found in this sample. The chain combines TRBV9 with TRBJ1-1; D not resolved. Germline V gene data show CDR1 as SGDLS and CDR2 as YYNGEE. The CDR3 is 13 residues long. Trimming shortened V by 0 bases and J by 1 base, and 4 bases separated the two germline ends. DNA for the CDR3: TGTGCCAGCAGCGTAGGGAGGAACACTGAAGCTTTCTTT. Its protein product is CASSVGRNTEAFF.

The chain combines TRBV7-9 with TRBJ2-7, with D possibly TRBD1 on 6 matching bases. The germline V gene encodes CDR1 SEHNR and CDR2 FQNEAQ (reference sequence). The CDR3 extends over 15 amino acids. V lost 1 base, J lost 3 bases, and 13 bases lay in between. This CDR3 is CASSLGQGKVYEQYF. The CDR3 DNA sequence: TGTGCCAGCAGCTTAGGTCAGGGGAAAGTCTACGAGCAGTACTTC.